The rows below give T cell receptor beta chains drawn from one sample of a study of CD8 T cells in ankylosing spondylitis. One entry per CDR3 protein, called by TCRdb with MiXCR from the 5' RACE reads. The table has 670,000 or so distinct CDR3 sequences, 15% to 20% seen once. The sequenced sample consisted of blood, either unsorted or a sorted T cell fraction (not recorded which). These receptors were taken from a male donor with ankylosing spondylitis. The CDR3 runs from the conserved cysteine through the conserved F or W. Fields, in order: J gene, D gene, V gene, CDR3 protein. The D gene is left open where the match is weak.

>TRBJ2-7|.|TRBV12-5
CASGSTSAGYEQYF
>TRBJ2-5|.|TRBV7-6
CASTWLREQETQYF
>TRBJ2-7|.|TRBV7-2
CASSNLRRAFYEQYF
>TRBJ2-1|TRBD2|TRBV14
CASSRRTSGRINEQFF
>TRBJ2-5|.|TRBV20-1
CSALEGETQYF
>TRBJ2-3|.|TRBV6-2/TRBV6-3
CASRGTKEYGQYF
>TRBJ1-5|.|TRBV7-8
CASSLGTDLNQPQHF
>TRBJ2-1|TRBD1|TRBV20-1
CSARGGQGASYNEQFF
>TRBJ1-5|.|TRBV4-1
CASSQEIGHDQPQHF
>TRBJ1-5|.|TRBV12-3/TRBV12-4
CASSRESSQPQHF
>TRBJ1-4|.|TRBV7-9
CASSLGTVGEKLFF
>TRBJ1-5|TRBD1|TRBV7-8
CASSHGTGATFTPQHF
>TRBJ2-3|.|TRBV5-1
CASSLRSSEGTDTQYF
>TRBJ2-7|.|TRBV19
CASRQQGAYEQYF
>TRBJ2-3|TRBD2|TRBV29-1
CSAIAGSGTDTQYF
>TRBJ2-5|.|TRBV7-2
CASSFLGSGTQYF
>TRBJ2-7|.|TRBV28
CASRSLAVSYF
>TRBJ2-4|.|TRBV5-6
CASSLWGRLAKNIQYF
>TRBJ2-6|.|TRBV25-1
CASATSGANVLTF
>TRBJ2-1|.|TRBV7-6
CASSLVSLGRNEQFF
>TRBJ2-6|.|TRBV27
CASSLQGQRSGANVLTF
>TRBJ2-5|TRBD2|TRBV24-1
CATSDYLRLAGGPIGTQYF
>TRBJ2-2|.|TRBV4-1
CASSQASTTGELFF
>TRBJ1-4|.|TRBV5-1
CASSLYGGGYEKLFF
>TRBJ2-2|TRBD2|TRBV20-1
CSAHRGGRDTGELFF
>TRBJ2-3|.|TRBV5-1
CASSLGQPDTQYF
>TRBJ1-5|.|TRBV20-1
CSASYGGPQHF
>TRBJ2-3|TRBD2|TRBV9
CASGLDGGAGTDTQYF
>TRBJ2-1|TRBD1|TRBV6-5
CASSSRDREHNEQFF
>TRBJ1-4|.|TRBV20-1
CSARDLGGIATNEKLFF
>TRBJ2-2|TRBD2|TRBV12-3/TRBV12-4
CASKDGGRAFTGELFF
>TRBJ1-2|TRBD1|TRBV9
CASSQDRGLIGGYTF
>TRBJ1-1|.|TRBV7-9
CASSLSISEAFF
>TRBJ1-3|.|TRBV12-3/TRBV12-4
CASSIRVSSGNTIYF
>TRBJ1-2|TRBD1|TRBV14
CASSHPRDRGTYGYTF
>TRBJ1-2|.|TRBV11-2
CASSPLAGTGYTF
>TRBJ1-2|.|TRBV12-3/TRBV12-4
CASSGNTGLSYGYTF
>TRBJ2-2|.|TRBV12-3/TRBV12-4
CARSLGKAGLISNTGELFF
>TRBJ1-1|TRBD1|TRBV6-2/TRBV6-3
CASSSAPGGPEAFF